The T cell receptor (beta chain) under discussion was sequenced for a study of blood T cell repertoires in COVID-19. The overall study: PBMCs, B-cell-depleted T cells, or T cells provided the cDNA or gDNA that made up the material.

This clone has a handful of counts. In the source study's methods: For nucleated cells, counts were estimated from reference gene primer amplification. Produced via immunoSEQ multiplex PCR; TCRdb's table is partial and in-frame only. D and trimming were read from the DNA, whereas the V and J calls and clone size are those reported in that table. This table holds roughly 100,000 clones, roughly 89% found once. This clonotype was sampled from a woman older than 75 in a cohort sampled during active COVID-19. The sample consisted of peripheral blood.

The CDR3 DNA reads TGTGCCAGTAGTATCTCTCTTGGGGGGATTAACGCTGAAGCTTTCTTT. This translates into CASSISLGGINAEAFF. The chain joins TRBV19 to TRBJ1-1, with D perhaps matching TRBD1 (5 bases). Germline CDR1 reads LNHDA; CDR2 reads SQIVND (reference sequence). The CDR3 has 16 residues. With 3 bases removed from V and 6 bases from J, the gap between germline ends came to 20 bases.